These 24 T cell receptor beta chains were sequenced from one sample in a study of STAT3 mutations in large granular lymphocyte leukemia. General study points: Every T-cell large granular lymphocyte leukemia patient had at least one immunodominant TCR beta clonotype.

Here immunoSEQ multiplex PCR was the method, and the copy in TCRdb shows in-frame clones only, minus some. The sample carries over 15,000 clones, around 90% recorded once. Their target antigens are unknown. Sequencing used peripheral blood mononuclear cells. These TCRs come from a woman aged 50 to 65 with T-cell large granular lymphocyte leukemia. Some clones in this sample may be carry-over from other donors' samples.

This chain connects TRBV28 to TRBJ2-1, with TRBD1 matching over 7 bases. The CDR3 spans 14 residues. The ends lost 7 bases at V and 8 bases at J; junction bases unmatched: 11. The germline V gene encodes CDR1 MDHEN and CDR2 SYDVKM. The CDR3 DNA follows: TGTGCCAGCATTCGGGAACAGGGGCGGCATGAGCAGTTCTTC. Translating it yields CASIREQGRHEQFF. The full variable domain, its missing parts supplied by reference TRBV28 and TRBJ2-1, is DVKVTQSSRYLVKRTGEKVFLECVQDMDHENMFWYRQDPGLGLRLIYFSYDVKMKEKGDIPEGYSVSREKKERFSLILESASTNQTSMYLCASIREQGRHEQFFGPGTRLTVL.

The chain uses TRBV28 and TRBJ1-1, with D maybe TRBD1 (6 bases). Germline V lookup: CDR1 MDHEN, CDR2 SYDVKM. The V gene lost 6 bases and the J gene lost 8 bases, with 19 bases spanning the gap. There are 14 residues in the CDR3. The CDR3 spells CASSSRGGRTEAFF. The CDR3, as DNA: TGTGCCAGCAGCTCCCGTGGGGGGCGAACGGAAGCTTTCTTT.

The chain couples TRBV13 to TRBJ1-3, with 8 nucleotides matching TRBD1. The CDR3 extends over 15 amino acids. Germline V gene data show CDR1 as PRHDT and CDR2 as FYEKMQ (reference sequence). After removal of 1 base from V and 4 bases from J, the junction contained 3 bases not matched to a gene. CDR3 sequence (DNA): TGTGCCAGCAGCTTAGTACAGGGGGTAGGAAACACCATATATTTT. This gives the protein CASSLVQGVGNTIYF.

This chain links TRBV5-1 with TRBJ2-3; D is perhaps TRBD2 (6 bases). CDR3 length equals 16 residues. Trimming took 0 bases from V and 5 from J, leaving 16 bases between them. Germline V gene sequence: CDR1 SGHRS, CDR2 YFSETQ. This CDR3 is CASSLAPGSGIDTQYF. For the CDR3, the DNA is TGCGCCAGCAGCTTGGCCCCCGGGAGTGGCATAGATACGCAGTATTTT.

This chain connects TRBV7-8 to TRBJ2-5; D is unresolved. Germline CDR1 reads SGHVS; CDR2 reads FQNEAQ. The length of the CDR3 is 12 residues. V was pared by 1 base and J by 5 bases, with 5 bases between. CDR3 sequence (DNA): TGTGCCAGCAGCTTAGTGCGGGAGACCCAGTACTTC. Protein product: CASSLVRETQYF.

The rearrangement links TRBV4-1 to TRBJ2-1; D is perhaps TRBD2 (6 bases). V was pared by 4 bases and J by 0 bases, with 13 bases between. Germline CDR1 reads MGHRA; CDR2 reads YSYEKL. CDR3 length: 16 residues. CDR3 nucleotide sequence: TGCGCCAGCAGCCCTATCGGGGGAAGCTCCTACAATGAGCAGTTCTTC. This codes for CASSPIGGSSYNEQFF.

The genes are TRBV5-8 and TRBJ1-2; D not certain. The CDR3 is 13 amino acids. Per the germline V gene, CDR1 is SGHTS and CDR2 is YDEGEE. The germline V and J ends were trimmed by 3 bases and 8 bases, with 14 bases remaining between them. Here the CDR3 reads CASSWALKNGYTF. CDR3 in DNA: TGTGCCAGCAGCTGGGCCCTTAAAAACGGCTACACCTTC. The variable domain in full, with the rest retrieved from reference TRBV5-8 and TRBJ1-2, is EAGVTQSPTHLIKTRGQQATLRCSPISGHTSVYWYQQALGLGLQFLLWYDEGEERNRGNFPPRFSGRQFPNYSSELNVNALELEDSALYLCASSWALKNGYTFGSGTRLTVV.

This clone was seen just once. The rearrangement links TRBV2 to TRBJ2-3; 7 nucleotides align to TRBD2. This CDR3 comprises 16 residues. V dropped 5 bases and J dropped 8; count of bases not matched to a gene: 16. The germline V gene has CDR1 SNHLY and CDR2 FYNNEI. The CDR3 is CASSRPSGNHLSTQYF. DNA of the CDR3: TGTGCCAGCAGTCGACCCAGCGGGAACCATCTTTCTACGCAGTATTTT.

The chain carries TRBV27 and TRBJ1-5; the match to TRBD1 covers 10 bases. The V and J ends lost 6 bases and 2 bases, in that order; junction bases with no gene match: 4. The CDR3 runs 15 residues. Germline assignment: CDR1 MNHEY and CDR2 SMNVEV (reference sequence). The CDR3 loop is CASRETGGRNQPQHF. CDR3 DNA sequence: TGTGCCAGCAGGGAGACAGGGGGCCGCAATCAGCCCCAGCATTTT.

V usage is TRBV5-1 and J usage is TRBJ2-2, with D unresolved. The V gene's germline CDR1 is SGHRS and CDR2 YFSETQ. The CDR3 runs to 16 residues. The V gene lost 4 bases and the J gene lost 3 bases, with 16 bases spanning the gap. The CDR3 loop reads CASSPPGFTYTGELFF. The CDR3 DNA is TGCGCCAGCAGCCCGCCCGGTTTCACTTACACCGGGGAGCTGTTTTTT.

A single count supports this clone. The chain is built from TRBV7-9 and TRBJ2-7; D not certain. V was clipped by 0 bases and J by 0 bases, with 6 bases between them. The CDR3 contains 14 residues. Germline CDR1 reads SEHNR; CDR2 reads FQNEAQ (reference sequence). CDR3 coding DNA: TGTGCCAGCAGCTTAGCGCACAGCTCCTACGAGCAGTACTTC. This codes for CASSLAHSSYEQYF.

This clone was recorded only once. Other DNA sequences of this sample code for an identical CDR3. The gene calls are TRBV5-1 and TRBJ2-1; TRBD2 matches 13 bases. Germline CDR1 is SGHRS and CDR2 is YFSETQ. This CDR3 spans 15 amino acids. V shed 4 bases, J shed 7 bases, and the junction held 5 bases outside the gene matches. CDR3 sequence (DNA): TGCGCCAGCAGCATAACTAGCGGGAGGGTAAATGAGCAGTTCTTC. Amino acid sequence: CASSITSGRVNEQFF.

The chain is built from TRBV4-1 and TRBJ2-3; 8 bases line up with TRBD2. CDR1 is MGHRA, CDR2 YSYEKL, per germline. V gave up 0 bases and J gave up 5 bases; unmatched junction bases: 10. The CDR3 has 17 residues. CDR3 sequence (DNA): TGCGCCAGCAGCCAAGATCATCCAGCGGGAGCCCAAGATACGCAGTATTTT. Amino acids: CASSQDHPAGAQDTQYF.

This chain connects TRBV7-9 to TRBJ1-4, with TRBD1 identical over 9 bases. J lost 4 bases, V lost 1 base, and 1 base had no gene match. Germline CDR1 and CDR2: SEHNR and FQNEAQ (reference sequence). This CDR3 has 15 residues. CDR3 residues: CASSLGDRDNEKLFF. The CDR3 DNA sequence: TGTGCCAGCAGCTTAGGGGACAGGGATAATGAAAAACTGTTTTTT.

The chain's CDR3 is CSALRDFGDGYTF. The DNA of the CDR3 is TGCAGCGCACTAAGGGACTTTGGGGATGGCTACACCTTC. J is TRBJ1-2 and V is TRBV29-1, with D possibly matching TRBD1 (5 bases). The germline V and J ends were trimmed by 7 bases and 6 bases, with 18 bases remaining between them. There are 13 residues in the CDR3. Germline-derived CDR1 and CDR2 are SQVTM and ANQGSEA.

The chain carries TRBV20-1 and TRBJ2-7, with D hard to call. The CDR3 has 10 residues. The V gene's germline CDR1 is DFQATT and CDR2 SNEGSKA (reference sequence). The V gene lost 3 bases and the J gene lost 7 bases, with 7 bases spanning the gap. The chain's CDR3 is CSARLYEQYF. CDR3 coding DNA: TGCAGTGCTAGGCTGTATGAGCAGTACTTC.

The gene calls are TRBV5-1 and TRBJ2-1; possible D gene TRBD2, 5 bases. The CDR3 loop spans 16 amino acids. CDR1 SGHRS and CDR2 YFSETQ come from the germline V gene. Trimming stripped 2 bases from V and 3 bases from J, with 15 bases between. The CDR3 nucleotides are TGCGCCAGCAGCTTAGATGGACTGCGCCTCTACAATGAGCAGTTCTTC. It specifies CASSLDGLRLYNEQFF.

This sequence joins TRBV19 and TRBJ2-1, with 11 bases that match TRBD1. The germline V gene encodes CDR1 LNHDA and CDR2 SQIVND (reference sequence). Trimming removed 6 bases from V and 15 bases from J; junction bases left unmatched: 13. The CDR3 extends over 14 amino acids. CDR3 coding DNA: TGTGCCAGTAGCACCGGGACAGGGGGTCGTGTGTTGTTCTTC. This sequence encodes CASSTGTGGRVLFF.

The chain uses TRBV18 and TRBJ1-1, with no clear D. The V gene's germline CDR1 is KGHSH and CDR2 LQKENI. The CDR3 length is 15 residues. V was trimmed by 4 bases and J by 7 bases, leaving 19 bases between them. CDR3 in amino acids: CASSRKDPAIGEAFF. CDR3 DNA sequence: TGTGCCAGCTCACGTAAAGATCCGGCGATCGGTGAAGCTTTCTTT.

This chain links TRBV6-5 with TRBJ1-4; a weak D match, TRBD1 (6 bases). The V and J ends lost 0 bases and 7 bases respectively, with 12 bases between them. The germline CDR1 and CDR2 sequences are MNHEY and SVGAGI. This CDR3 has 15 amino acids. The DNA for the CDR3 is TGTGCCAGCAGTTACTCTGGGGGGGCAGGTGAAAAACTGTTTTTT. Its translation is CASSYSGGAGEKLFF.

CDR3 coding DNA: TGTGCCAGCTCACCACCCGGGACTAGCGGGATCCTGCAGTACTTC. This gives the protein CASSPPGTSGILQYF. The rearrangement uses TRBV18 and TRBJ2-7; TRBD2 agrees at 13 bases. The ends lost 0 bases at V and 9 bases at J; junction bases unmatched: 5. Germline-derived CDR1 and CDR2 are KGHSH and LQKENI. There are 15 residues in the CDR3.

The gene calls are TRBV7-9 and TRBJ1-5, with a weak D call TRBD1 (5 bases). Germline loops: CDR1 SEHNR, CDR2 FQNEAQ (reference sequence). V lost 5 bases, J lost 7 bases, and 15 bases lay in between. The CDR3 contains 14 residues. DNA for the CDR3: TGTGCCAGCAGCCAAGGGACGGGTATACAGCCCCAGCATTTT. It encodes CASSQGTGIQPQHF. The complete variable domain, with remaining parts taken from reference TRBV7-9 and TRBJ1-5, reads DTGVSQNPRHKITKRGQNVTFRCDPISEHNRLYWYRQTLGQGPEFLTYFQNEAQLEKSRLLSDRFSAERPKGSFSTLEIQRTEQGDSAMYLCASSQGTGIQPQHFGDGTRLSIL.

The V and J genes are TRBV19 and TRBJ1-2; D is uncertain. With 9 bases removed from V and 12 bases from J, the gap between germline ends came to 11 bases. CDR1 is LNHDA and CDR2 is SQIVND in the germline V gene (reference sequence). This CDR3 comprises 9 residues. The CDR3 sequence: CARTSQDTF. The CDR3 nucleotides are TGTGCCAGGACGAGTCAGGACACCTTC.

This sequence joins TRBV18 and TRBJ2-1; 9 bases line up with TRBD2. In germline, CDR1 is KGHSH, CDR2 LQKENI. The CDR3 sequence is 16 residues long. CDR3 sequence reads: CATKAGGVSTYNEQFF. The CDR3 coding sequence is TGTGCTACCAAAGCGGGAGGCGTCTCCACCTACAATGAGCAGTTCTTC. Together with reference TRBV18 and TRBJ2-1, the CDR3 gives the full variable domain: NAGVMQNPRHLVRRRGQEARLRCSPMKGHSHVYWYRQLPEEGLKFMVYLQKENIIDESGMPKERFSAEFPKEGPSILRIQQVVRGDSAAYFCATKAGGVSTYNEQFFGPGTRLTVL.